The rows below give T cell receptor beta chains drawn from one sample of a study of Ad26.COV2.S vaccination and SARS-CoV-2 variants. Data came from immunoSEQ multiplex PCR; TCRdb stores just in-frame clones and leaves some out. The sample carries about 680,000 clones, 89% recorded once. Specimen: peripheral blood, collected in a trial of Ad26.COV2.S vaccine versus placebo. These receptors were collected from a person aged 18 to 59 who received the Ad26.COV2.S COVID-19 vaccine or a placebo. CDR3s include the opening cysteine and the closing phenylalanine or tryptophan. The order of the fields is D gene, V gene, clone size, J gene, CDR3 protein, CDR3 DNA. The D gene is left open where the match is weak. Expanded clones are given a class, and other clones once, few, many or no size at all.

NA	TRBV18	NA	TRBJ2-7	CASSPPGDPYEQYF	TGTGCCAGCTCACCACCCGGGGACCCCTACGAGCAGTACTTC
NA	TRBV5-6	NA	TRBJ2-1	CASTRSPSGTTFLEQFF	TGTGCCAGCACAAGGTCACCCTCCGGGACAACCTTTCTGGAGCAGTTCTTC
NA	TRBV7-2	NA	TRBJ2-1	CASSLGGTYNEQFF	TGTGCCAGCAGCTTAGGCGGAACCTACAATGAGCAGTTCTTC
NA	TRBV7-2	NA	TRBJ2-3	CASSPPEFGNADTQYF	TGTGCCAGCAGCCCTCCAGAGTTTGGGAATGCAGATACGCAGTATTTT
NA	TRBV24-1	NA	TRBJ1-2	CATSEGGAGVGAFYTF	TGTGCCACCAGTGAAGGTGGGGCAGGGGTCGGTGCTTTCTACACCTTC
TRBD2	TRBV5-1	NA	TRBJ2-1	CASSLQGLAGVEQFF	TGCGCCAGCAGCTTACAGGGACTAGCGGGAGTTGAGCAGTTCTTC
TRBD1	TRBV24-1	NA	TRBJ2-1	CATSDPGTGDHNEQFF	TGTGCCACCAGTGATCCCGGGACAGGAGATCACAATGAGCAGTTCTTC
NA	TRBV30	NA	TRBJ1-2	CAWSLRGDYGYTF	TGTGCCTGGAGTCTTAGGGGGGACTATGGCTACACCTTC
NA	TRBV6-5	NA	TRBJ1-2	CASSSGTKYGYTF	TGTGCCAGCAGTTCCGGGACTAAATATGGCTACACCTTC
NA	TRBV5-1	NA	TRBJ2-1	CASSLATAGEQFF	TGCGCCAGCAGCTTGGCCACGGCAGGGGAGCAGTTCTTC
NA	TRBV24-1	NA	TRBJ2-1	CATSESLGSRWEQFF	TGTGCCACCAGTGAATCCCTGGGTAGCCGATGGGAGCAGTTCTTC
TRBD1	TRBV2	NA	TRBJ2-3	CASRPGQGSDTQYF	TGTGCCAGCAGACCCGGACAGGGTTCAGATACGCAGTATTTT
NA	TRBV4-1	NA	TRBJ2-7	CASSQGIGSSSSYEQYF	TGCGCCAGCAGCCAAGGTATCGGATCGAGTAGCTCCTACGAGCAGTACTTC
TRBD1	TRBV11-2	NA	TRBJ2-1	CASSSGTGVYNEQFF	TGTGCCAGCAGCTCCGGGACAGGGGTATACAATGAGCAGTTCTTC
NA	TRBV5-1	NA	TRBJ1-6	CASSLATSNSPLHF	TGCGCCAGCAGCTTGGCTACCTCCAATTCACCCCTCCACTTT
NA	TRBV5-1	NA	TRBJ1-3	CASSTQGSGNTIYF	TGCGCCAGCAGCACTCAGGGCTCTGGAAACACCATATATTTT
NA	TRBV5-6	NA	TRBJ2-7	CASSFDSPYEQYF	TGTGCCAGCAGCTTTGACAGCCCCTACGAGCAGTACTTC
NA	TRBV4-2	NA	TRBJ1-5	CASSQDPASWESNQPQHF	TGTGCCAGCAGCCAAGATCCCGCAAGCTGGGAGAGCAATCAGCCCCAGCATTTT
NA	TRBV4-2	NA	TRBJ2-7	CASSDRPYEQYF	TGTGCCAGCTCCGACCGACCCTACGAGCAGTACTTC
NA	TRBV6-1	NA	TRBJ2-5	CASSPPQETQYF	TGTGCCAGCAGTCCGCCCCAAGAGACCCAGTACTTC
NA	TRBV7-9	NA	TRBJ2-3	CASSYSPDTQYF	TGTGCCAGCAGCTACTCGCCAGATACGCAGTATTTT
NA	TRBV5-5	once	TRBJ2-2	CASSVRLTGELFF	TGTGCCAGCAGTGTACGTCTCACCGGGGAGCTGTTTTTT
TRBD1	TRBV29-1	NA	TRBJ1-2	CSVEPQGAGGYTF	TGCAGCGTTGAACCGCAGGGGGCTGGTGGCTACACCTTC
NA	TRBV5-6	NA	TRBJ1-2	CASSFLGLNYGYTF	TGTGCCAGCAGCTTTTTGGGGCTTAACTATGGCTACACCTTC
NA	TRBV2	NA	TRBJ2-3	CASSDTYTDTQYF	TGTGCCAGCAGTGATACATACACAGATACGCAGTATTTT
NA	TRBV14	NA	TRBJ2-7	CASSQDRGRLSYEQYF	TGTGCCAGCAGCCAAGATCGTGGCAGACTCTCCTACGAGCAGTACTTC
TRBD1	TRBV6-5	NA	TRBJ1-6	CASSYFGTGFSPLHF	TGTGCCAGCAGTTACTTCGGGACAGGGTTTTCACCCCTCCACTTT
NA	TRBV29-1	NA	TRBJ1-1	CSGTGPLNTEAFF	TGCAGCGGAACCGGGCCCTTGAACACTGAAGCTTTCTTT
NA	TRBV11-2	NA	TRBJ2-5	CASRGGQETQYF	TGTGCCAGCCGAGGGGGCCAAGAGACCCAGTACTTC
TRBD1	TRBV4-3	NA	TRBJ1-2	CASSQEDRFYGYTF	TGCGCCAGCAGCCAAGAGGACAGGTTCTATGGCTACACCTTC
NA	TRBV18	NA	TRBJ2-2	CASSPLWTANTGELFF	TGTGCCAGCTCACCATTATGGACAGCGAACACCGGGGAGCTGTTTTTT
TRBD1	TRBV5-1	NA	TRBJ2-1	CASSYRTGNPPYNEQFF	TGCGCCAGCAGCTACCGGACAGGGAATCCCCCCTACAATGAGCAGTTCTTC
TRBD1	TRBV7-9	NA	TRBJ1-6	CASTERGPGGNSPLHF	TGTGCCAGCACCGAAAGAGGGCCAGGGGGCAATTCACCCCTCCACTTT
TRBD1	TRBV11-2	NA	TRBJ2-5	CASSWDRVQETQYF	TGTGCCAGCAGCTGGGACAGGGTCCAAGAGACCCAGTACTTC
NA	TRBV9	NA	TRBJ1-4	CASSVEPAMDEKLFF	TGTGCCAGCAGCGTAGAGCCAGCGATGGATGAAAAACTGTTTTTT
NA	TRBV6-6	NA	TRBJ2-1	CASSYSIQNEQFF	TGTGCCAGCAGTTACTCGATTCAGAATGAGCAGTTCTTC
NA	TRBV7-2	NA	TRBJ2-5	CASSTGLPQGETQYF	TGTGCCAGCAGCACGGGGCTGCCCCAGGGAGAGACCCAGTACTTC
NA	TRBV12-3/TRBV12-4	NA	TRBJ2-3	CASSFGGPDTQYF	TGTGCCAGCAGTTTTGGGGGTCCAGATACGCAGTATTTT
TRBD1	TRBV2	NA	TRBJ1-1	CASRNRGMNTEAFF	TGTGCCAGCAGGAACAGGGGAATGAACACTGAAGCTTTCTTT
TRBD1	TRBV5-4	few	TRBJ1-6	CASSHPGQNSYNSPLHF	TGTGCCAGCAGCCACCCGGGACAGAACTCCTATAATTCACCCCTCCACTTT
NA	TRBV29-1	NA	TRBJ2-3	CSGGSWKDTQYF	TGCAGCGGGGGATCGTGGAAAGATACGCAGTATTTT
TRBD2	TRBV29-1	NA	TRBJ2-1	CSVAKGNSGGVPNEQFF	TGCAGCGTTGCCAAAGGAAATAGCGGGGGGGTCCCCAATGAGCAGTTCTTC